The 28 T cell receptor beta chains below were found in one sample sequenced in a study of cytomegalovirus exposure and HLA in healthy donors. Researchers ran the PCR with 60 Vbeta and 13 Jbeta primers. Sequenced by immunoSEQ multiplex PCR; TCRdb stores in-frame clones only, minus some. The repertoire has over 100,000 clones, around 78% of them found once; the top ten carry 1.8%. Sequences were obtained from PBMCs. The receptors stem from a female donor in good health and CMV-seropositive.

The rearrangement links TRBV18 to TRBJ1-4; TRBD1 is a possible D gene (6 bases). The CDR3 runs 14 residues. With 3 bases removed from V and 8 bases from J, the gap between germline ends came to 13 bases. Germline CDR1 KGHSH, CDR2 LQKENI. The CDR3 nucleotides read TGTGCCAGCTCACCGGACAGTCGGAACGAAAAACTGTTTTTT. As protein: CASSPDSRNEKLFF.

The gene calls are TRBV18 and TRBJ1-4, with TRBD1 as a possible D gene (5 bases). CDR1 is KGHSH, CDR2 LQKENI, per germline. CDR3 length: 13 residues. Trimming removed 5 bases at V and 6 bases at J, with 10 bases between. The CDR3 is CASSAGLDEKLFF. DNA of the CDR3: TGTGCCAGCTCAGCAGGGCTTGATGAAAAACTGTTTTTT.

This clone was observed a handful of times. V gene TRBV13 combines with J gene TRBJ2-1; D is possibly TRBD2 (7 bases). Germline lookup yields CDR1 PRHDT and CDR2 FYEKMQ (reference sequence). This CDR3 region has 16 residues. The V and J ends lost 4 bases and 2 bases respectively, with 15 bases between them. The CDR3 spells CASSYLGRGPYNEQFF. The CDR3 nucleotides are TGTGCCAGCAGCTACCTCGGGCGGGGGCCCTACAATGAGCAGTTCTTC.

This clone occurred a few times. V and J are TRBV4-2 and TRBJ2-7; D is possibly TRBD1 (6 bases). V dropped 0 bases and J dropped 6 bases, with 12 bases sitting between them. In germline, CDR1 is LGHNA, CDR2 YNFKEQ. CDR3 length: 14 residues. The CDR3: CASSQETGAPEQYF. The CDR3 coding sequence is TGTGCCAGCAGCCAAGAGACAGGAGCCCCCGAGCAGTACTTC.

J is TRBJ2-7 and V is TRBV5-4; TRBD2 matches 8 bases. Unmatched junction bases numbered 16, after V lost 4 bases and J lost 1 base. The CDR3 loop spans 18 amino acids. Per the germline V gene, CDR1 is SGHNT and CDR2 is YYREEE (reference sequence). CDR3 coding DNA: TGTGCCAGCAGCAAACAAGCTAGCGGGTACACCGGGTCCTACGAGCAGTACTTC. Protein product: CASSKQASGYTGSYEQYF.

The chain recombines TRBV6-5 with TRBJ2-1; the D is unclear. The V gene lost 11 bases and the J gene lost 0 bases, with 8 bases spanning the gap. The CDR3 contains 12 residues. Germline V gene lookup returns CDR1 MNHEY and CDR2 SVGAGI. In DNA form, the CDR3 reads TGTGCCGCCCTGAGCTCCTACAATGAGCAGTTCTTC. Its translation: CAALSSYNEQFF.

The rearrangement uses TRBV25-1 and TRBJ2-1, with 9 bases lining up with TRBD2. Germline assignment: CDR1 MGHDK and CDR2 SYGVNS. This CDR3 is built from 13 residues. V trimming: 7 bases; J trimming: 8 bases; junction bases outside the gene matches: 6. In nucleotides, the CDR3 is TGTGCCAGCATCGCTAGCGGGATCTATGAGCAGTTCTTC. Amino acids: CASIASGIYEQFF.

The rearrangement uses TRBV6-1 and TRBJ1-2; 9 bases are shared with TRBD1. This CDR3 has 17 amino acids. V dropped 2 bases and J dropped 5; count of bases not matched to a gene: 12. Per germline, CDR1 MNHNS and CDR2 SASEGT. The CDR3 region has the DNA TGTGCCAGCAGTGAAAGGACAGGGGCCGAGGGAATTTATGGCTACACCTTC. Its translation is CASSERTGAEGIYGYTF.

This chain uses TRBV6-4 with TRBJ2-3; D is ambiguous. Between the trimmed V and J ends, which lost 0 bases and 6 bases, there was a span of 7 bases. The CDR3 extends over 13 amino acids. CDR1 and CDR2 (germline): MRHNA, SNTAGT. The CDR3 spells CASSDSLRDTQYF. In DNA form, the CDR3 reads TGTGCCAGCAGTGACTCCTTACGGGATACGCAGTATTTT.

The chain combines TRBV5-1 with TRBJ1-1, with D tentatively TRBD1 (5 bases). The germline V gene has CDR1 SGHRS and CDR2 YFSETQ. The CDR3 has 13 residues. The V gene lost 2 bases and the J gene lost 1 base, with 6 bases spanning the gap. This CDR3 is CASSFTGNTEAFF. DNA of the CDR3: TGCGCCAGCAGCTTTACAGGGAACACTGAAGCTTTCTTT.

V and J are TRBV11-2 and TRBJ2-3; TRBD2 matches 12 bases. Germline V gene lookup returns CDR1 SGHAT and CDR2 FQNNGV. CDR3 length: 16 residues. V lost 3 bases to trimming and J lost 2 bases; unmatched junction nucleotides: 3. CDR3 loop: CASSFGLAGNTDTQYF. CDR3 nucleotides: TGTGCCAGCAGCTTTGGACTAGCGGGGAACACAGATACGCAGTATTTT.

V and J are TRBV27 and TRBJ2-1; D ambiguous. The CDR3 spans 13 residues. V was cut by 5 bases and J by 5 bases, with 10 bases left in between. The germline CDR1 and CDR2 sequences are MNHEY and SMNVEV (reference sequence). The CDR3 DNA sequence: TGTGCCAGCAGTGTAACCAACAACAATGAGCAGTTCTTC. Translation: CASSVTNNNEQFF.

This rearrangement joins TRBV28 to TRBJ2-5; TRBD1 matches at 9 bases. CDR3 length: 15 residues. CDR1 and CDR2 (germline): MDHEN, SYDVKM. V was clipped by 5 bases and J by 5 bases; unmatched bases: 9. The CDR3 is CASSTRDRDRETQYF. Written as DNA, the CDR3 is TGTGCCAGCAGTACCCGGGACAGGGATCGGGAGACCCAGTACTTC.

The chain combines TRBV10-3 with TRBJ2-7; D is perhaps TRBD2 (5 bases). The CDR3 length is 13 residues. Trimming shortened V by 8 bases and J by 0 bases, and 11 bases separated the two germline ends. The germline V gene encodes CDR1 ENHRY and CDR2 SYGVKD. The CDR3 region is CAIDSGNSYEQYF. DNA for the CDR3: TGTGCCATCGACTCCGGGAACTCCTACGAGCAGTACTTC.

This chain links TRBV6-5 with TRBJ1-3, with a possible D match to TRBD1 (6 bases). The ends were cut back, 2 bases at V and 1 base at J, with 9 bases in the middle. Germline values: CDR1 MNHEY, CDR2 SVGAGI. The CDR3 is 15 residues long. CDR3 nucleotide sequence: TGTGCCAGCAGTTACGGGGGGGCTTCTGGAAACACCATATATTTT. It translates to CASSYGGASGNTIYF.

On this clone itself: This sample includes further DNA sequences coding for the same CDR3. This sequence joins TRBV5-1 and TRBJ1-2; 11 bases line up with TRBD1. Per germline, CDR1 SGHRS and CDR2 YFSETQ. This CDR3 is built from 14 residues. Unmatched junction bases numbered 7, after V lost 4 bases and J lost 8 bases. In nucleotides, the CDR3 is TGCGCCAGCAGCCCGGGGACAGGGGGTCTCGGCTACACCTTC. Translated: CASSPGTGGLGYTF.

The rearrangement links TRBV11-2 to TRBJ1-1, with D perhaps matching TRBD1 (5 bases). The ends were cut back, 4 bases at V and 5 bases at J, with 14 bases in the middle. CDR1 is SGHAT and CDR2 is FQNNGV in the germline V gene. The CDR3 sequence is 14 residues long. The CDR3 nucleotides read TGTGCCAGCAGCTCCTTAGGACATCGAACTGAAGCTTTCTTT. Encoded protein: CASSSLGHRTEAFF.

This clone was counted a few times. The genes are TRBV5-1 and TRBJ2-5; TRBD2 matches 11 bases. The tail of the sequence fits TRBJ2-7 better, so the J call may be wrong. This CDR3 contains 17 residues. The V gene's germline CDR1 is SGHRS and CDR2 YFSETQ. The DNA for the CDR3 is TGCGCCAGCAGCTTGGCCGTTACTAGCGGGAGAGTCTACGAGCAGTACTTC. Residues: CASSLAVTSGRVYEQYF.

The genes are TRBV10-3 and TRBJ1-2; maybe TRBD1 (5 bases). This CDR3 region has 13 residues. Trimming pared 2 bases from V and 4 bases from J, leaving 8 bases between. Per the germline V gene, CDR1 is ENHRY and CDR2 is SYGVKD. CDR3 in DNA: TGTGCCATCAGTGAGGACAGAGGCTATGGCTACACCTTC. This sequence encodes CAISEDRGYGYTF.

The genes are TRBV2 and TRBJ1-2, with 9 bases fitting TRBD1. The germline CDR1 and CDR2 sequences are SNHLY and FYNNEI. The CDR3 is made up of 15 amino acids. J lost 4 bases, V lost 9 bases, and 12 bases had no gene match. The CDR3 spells CARLTRDREGYGYTF. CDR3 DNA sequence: TGTGCCAGATTAACCCGGGACAGGGAGGGCTATGGCTACACCTTC.

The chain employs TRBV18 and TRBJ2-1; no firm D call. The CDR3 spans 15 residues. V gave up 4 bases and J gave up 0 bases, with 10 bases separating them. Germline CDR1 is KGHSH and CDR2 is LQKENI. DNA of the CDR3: TGTGCCAGCTCACTTACAACCAGCTCCTACAATGAGCAGTTCTTC. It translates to CASSLTTSSYNEQFF.

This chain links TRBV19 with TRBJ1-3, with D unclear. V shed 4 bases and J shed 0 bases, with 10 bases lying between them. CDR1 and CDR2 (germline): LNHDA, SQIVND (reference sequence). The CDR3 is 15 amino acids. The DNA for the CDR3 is TGTGCCAGTAGTACGGACGGAGGCTCTGGAAACACCATATATTTT. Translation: CASSTDGGSGNTIYF.

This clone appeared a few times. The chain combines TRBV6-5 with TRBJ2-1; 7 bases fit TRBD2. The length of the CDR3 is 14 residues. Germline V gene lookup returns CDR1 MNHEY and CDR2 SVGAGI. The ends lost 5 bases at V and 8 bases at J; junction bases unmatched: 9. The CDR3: CASSTTTSRDEQFF. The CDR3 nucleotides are TGTGCCAGCAGTACCACGACTAGCCGCGATGAGCAGTTCTTC.

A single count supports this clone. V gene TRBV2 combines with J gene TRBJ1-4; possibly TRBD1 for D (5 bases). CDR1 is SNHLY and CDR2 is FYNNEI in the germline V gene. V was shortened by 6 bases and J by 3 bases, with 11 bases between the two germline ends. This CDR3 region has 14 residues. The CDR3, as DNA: TGTGCCAGCAGAAAACAGGAGTCTAATGAAAAACTGTTTTTT. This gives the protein CASRKQESNEKLFF.

In nucleotides, the CDR3 is TGTGCCAGCAGCTTACTCGTCCGAGCGAACACCGGGGAGCTGTTTTTT. Translation: CASSLLVRANTGELFF. The V gene is TRBV7-6, the J gene TRBJ2-2; D uncertain. Trimming stripped 2 bases from V and 0 bases from J, with 10 bases between. Germline CDR1 reads SGHVS; CDR2 reads FNYEAQ. CDR3 length: 16 residues.

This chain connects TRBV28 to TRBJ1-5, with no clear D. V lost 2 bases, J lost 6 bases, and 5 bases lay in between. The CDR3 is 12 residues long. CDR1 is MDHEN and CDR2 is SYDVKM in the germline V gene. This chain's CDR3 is CASSLEGQPQHF. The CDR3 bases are TGTGCCAGCAGTTTAGAGGGTCAGCCCCAGCATTTT.

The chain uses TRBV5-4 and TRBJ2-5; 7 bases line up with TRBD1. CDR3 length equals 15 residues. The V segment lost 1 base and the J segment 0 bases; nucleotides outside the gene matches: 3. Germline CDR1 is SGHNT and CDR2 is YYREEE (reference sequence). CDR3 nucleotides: TGTGCCAGCAGCTTGTTCGGACAGGACCAAGAGACCCAGTACTTC. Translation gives CASSLFGQDQETQYF.

In DNA, the CDR3 is TGTGCCAGTAGTTCACTAGCGGGAGTGGATGAGCAGTTCTTC. Translating gives CASSSLAGVDEQFF. V gene TRBV19 combines with J gene TRBJ2-1, with 11 positions matching TRBD2. The germline V gene encodes CDR1 LNHDA and CDR2 SQIVND (reference sequence). With V trimmed by 5 bases and J by 8 bases, 5 bases remained unmatched. This CDR3 is 14 amino acids long.